The 14 T cell receptor beta chains below come from one sample, sequenced in a study of untreated major depressive disorder. The antigens for these receptors are not known. Some clones are missing from TCRdb's copy, which holds only in-frame ones; the method was immunoSEQ multiplex PCR. Of about 25,000 clones listed, around 90% were seen once; the top ten hold 0.55% to 0.9%. Study results and caveats: Compared with controls, depressed patients showed more TRBV05-01 (Vbeta 5.1) usage in CD4+ T cells.

The source material was CD4+ T cells from PBMCs. These receptors came from a woman aged 25 to 39 with major depressive disorder.

The chain combines TRBV6-6 with TRBJ1-2; D remains unclear. Germline V lookup: CDR1 MNHNY, CDR2 SVGAGI (reference sequence). There are 12 residues in the CDR3. V was pared by 3 bases and J by 7 bases, with 9 bases between. The CDR3 region is CASSYRVAGYTF. The CDR3 coding sequence is TGTGCCAGCAGTTATAGGGTGGCTGGCTACACCTTC.

The chain links TRBV6-1 to TRBJ1-5; the D is unclear. The length of the CDR3 is 12 residues. Trimming took off 5 bases at V and 4 bases at J, with 6 bases between the two ends. Germline CDR1 reads MNHNS; CDR2 reads SASEGT. The CDR3 DNA is TGTGCCAGCAGTAAGGATAATCAGCCCCAGCATTTT. Translating it yields CASSKDNQPQHF.

The rearrangement links TRBV29-1 to TRBJ1-1, with a possible D match to TRBD1 (6 bases). V was cut by 7 bases and J by 2 bases, with 11 bases left in between. This CDR3 is 12 amino acids long. CDR1 is SQVTM and CDR2 is ANQGSEA in the germline V gene. The CDR3 loop reads CSGGQSNTEAFF. For the CDR3, the DNA is TGCAGCGGCGGACAGAGTAACACTGAAGCTTTCTTT.

The chain has TRBV4-1 and TRBJ1-5; TRBD1 matches 7 bases. The CDR3 loop spans 17 amino acids. The germline V gene encodes CDR1 MGHRA and CDR2 YSYEKL. Trimming took 1 base from V and 2 from J; bases not matched to a gene: 8. In nucleotides, the CDR3 is TGCGCCAGCAGCCAAGTGACAGGGCTTTTACGCAATCAGCCCCAGCATTTT. Translating gives CASSQVTGLLRNQPQHF.

The V gene is TRBV28, the J gene TRBJ2-7, with 10 bases lining up with TRBD1. The CDR3 covers 13 residues. CDR1 is MDHEN and CDR2 is SYDVKM in the germline V gene. Trimming at V came to 7 bases and at J to 6 bases, leaving 6 bases not matched to a gene. The CDR3 protein is CASIRQGAGEQYF. The CDR3 nucleotides read TGTGCCAGCATCCGACAGGGGGCGGGCGAGCAGTACTTC.

This sequence joins TRBV5-4 and TRBJ2-7; 9 bases line up with TRBD2. V shed 4 bases and J 4 bases; nucleotides not matched to a gene: 12. The CDR3 covers 16 residues. Germline V lookup: CDR1 SGHNT, CDR2 YYREEE (reference sequence). The CDR3 here is CASSGGPTSGEYEQYF. CDR3 DNA sequence: TGTGCCAGCAGCGGAGGCCCGACTAGCGGCGAGTACGAGCAGTACTTC.

The rearrangement uses TRBV7-2 and TRBJ1-1; 10 nucleotides line up with TRBD1. The CDR3 is 14 amino acids. CDR1 SGHTA and CDR2 FQGNSA come from the germline V gene. V was pared by 5 bases and J by 5 bases, with 5 bases of the junction left unmatched. CDR3 bases: TGTGCCAGCAGCCGACAGGGGGCGAGGACTGAAGCTTTCTTT. It encodes CASSRQGARTEAFF.

The chain combines TRBV19 with TRBJ1-5; D gene unclear. The germline V gene encodes CDR1 LNHDA and CDR2 SQIVND (reference sequence). V shed 7 bases and J shed 3 bases, with 13 bases lying between them. This CDR3 contains 14 residues. CDR3 region: CASMMDGFNQPQHF. As DNA, the CDR3 is TGTGCCAGTATGATGGACGGATTCAATCAGCCCCAGCATTTT.

As DNA, the CDR3 is TGCGCCAGCAGCTTGGGATGGGTTACTAGCGGGGTCACAGATACGCAGTATTTT. The encoded protein is CASSLGWVTSGVTDTQYF. The V and J genes are TRBV5-1 and TRBJ2-3; 10 bases match TRBD2. CDR3 size: 18 residues. The ends lost 0 bases at V and 2 bases at J; junction bases unmatched: 9. CDR1 is SGHRS, CDR2 YFSETQ, per germline.

The chain couples TRBV11-2 to TRBJ2-2; 9 bases map to TRBD2. The germline gives CDR1 SGHAT, CDR2 FQNNGV. Losses at the gene ends were 5 bases for V and 7 bases for J; bases not matched to a gene: 8. The CDR3 covers 15 residues. CDR3 sequence (DNA): TGTGCCAGCAGCAATTCCCTAGCGGGATTCGGGGAGCTGTTTTTT. Amino acids: CASSNSLAGFGELFF.

The rearrangement uses TRBV6-1 and TRBJ2-7; no clear D. This CDR3 region has 13 residues. CDR1 is MNHNS, CDR2 SASEGT, per germline. Trimming took off 8 bases at V and 3 bases at J, with 14 bases between the two ends. The CDR3 here is CASQTGLRYEQYF. The CDR3 DNA reads as TGTGCCAGCCAAACGGGCCTGCGCTACGAGCAGTACTTC.

V is TRBV7-8 and J is TRBJ1-2, with TRBD1 matching 7 bases. The CDR3 length is 16 residues. Germline-derived CDR1 and CDR2 are SGHVS and FQNEAQ. V shed 5 bases, J shed 1 base, and the junction held 10 bases outside the gene matches. The CDR3 DNA follows: TGTGCCAGCAGCCGCAAAGCAGGGGGAAGTAACTATGGCTACACCTTC. This encodes CASSRKAGGSNYGYTF.

The J gene is TRBJ2-5, the V gene TRBV19, with TRBD2 matching over 13 bases. Trimming at V came to 5 bases and at J to 1 base, leaving 4 bases not matched to a gene. Germline lookup yields CDR1 LNHDA and CDR2 SQIVND (reference sequence). This CDR3 has 16 amino acids. CDR3 nucleotide sequence: TGTGCCAGTAGTGATGGACTAGCGGGGGCCCAAGAGACCCAGTACTTC. Translating it yields CASSDGLAGAQETQYF.

The gene calls are TRBV25-1 and TRBJ1-2; TRBD1 matches at 8 bases. J lost 8 bases, V lost 6 bases, and 11 bases had no gene match. This CDR3 spans 14 amino acids. Germline V gives CDR1 MGHDK, CDR2 SYGVNS. CDR3 sequence reads: CASSLYQGAGGYTF. The CDR3 DNA is TGTGCCAGCAGCCTATACCAGGGGGCGGGAGGCTACACCTTC.